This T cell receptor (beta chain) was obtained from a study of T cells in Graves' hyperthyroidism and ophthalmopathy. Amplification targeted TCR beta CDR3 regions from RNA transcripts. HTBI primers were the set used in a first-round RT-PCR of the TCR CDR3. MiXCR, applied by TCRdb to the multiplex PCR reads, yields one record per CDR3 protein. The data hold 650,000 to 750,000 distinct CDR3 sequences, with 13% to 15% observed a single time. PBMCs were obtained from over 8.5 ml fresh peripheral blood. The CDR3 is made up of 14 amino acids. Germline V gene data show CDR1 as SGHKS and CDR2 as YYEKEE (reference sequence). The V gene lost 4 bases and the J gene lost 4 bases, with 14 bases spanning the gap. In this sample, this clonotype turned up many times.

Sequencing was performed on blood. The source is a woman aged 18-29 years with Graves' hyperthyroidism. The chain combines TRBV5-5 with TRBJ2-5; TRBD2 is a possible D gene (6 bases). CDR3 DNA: TGTGCCAGCAGCACCCAGACTAGGGGAGAGACCCAGTACTTC. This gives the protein CASSTQTRGETQYF.